Below, 8 T cell receptor beta chains from the same sample are listed, as sequenced in a study of CD8+ T cells in alopecia areata. Treatment defined: oral pan-JAK inhibitor, 5-10 mg twice daily. RNA was extracted and reverse transcribed into cDNA as the sequencing template. Produced via immunoSEQ multiplex PCR; TCRdb's table is partial and in-frame only. The table records about 260,000 clones, roughly 60% of them present only once. The sequences come from CD4+ T cells sorted from blood, collected between weeks 51 and 52, from a patient treated with tofacitinib. The receptors come from a human donor with alopecia areata.

This sequence joins TRBV30 and TRBJ2-1; TRBD2 agrees at 11 bases. CDR3 length: 15 amino acids. Unmatched junction bases numbered 3, after V lost 2 bases and J lost 3 bases. CDR1 and CDR2 (germline): GTSNPN, SVGIG (reference sequence). CDR3 protein: CAWSTGTSGYNEQFF. The CDR3, as DNA: TGTGCCTGGAGTACCGGGACTAGCGGCTACAATGAGCAGTTCTTC.

CDR3 sequence (DNA): TGTGCCAGCAGCCGAGCCCAAAGTCAGCCCCAGCATTTT. Amino acids: CASSRAQSQPQHF. The chain is built from TRBV7-6 and TRBJ1-5; D call uncertain. Per germline, CDR1 SGHVS and CDR2 FNYEAQ. V shed 5 bases and J shed 6 bases, with 11 bases lying between them. This CDR3 spans 13 amino acids.

This chain links TRBV29-1 with TRBJ1-1; a weak D match, TRBD1 (6 bases). Per the germline V gene, CDR1 is SQVTM and CDR2 is ANQGSEA. The CDR3 sequence is 13 residues long. CDR3 amino acids: CTTIRFQGTEAFF. In DNA form, the CDR3 reads TGCACCACGATACGGTTCCAGGGGACTGAAGCTTTCTTT.

This chain uses TRBV20-1 with TRBJ2-4; TRBD2 matches 8 bases. The CDR3 totals 11 residues. V lost 3 bases, J lost 9 bases, and 1 base stayed unmatched. Germline lookup yields CDR1 DFQATT and CDR2 SNEGSKA (reference sequence). The CDR3 here is CSARGLGIQYF. In DNA form, the CDR3 reads TGCAGTGCTAGGGGACTAGGCATTCAGTACTTC.

The CDR3 DNA is TGTGCCTGGAGTGTACAGCGTGATCAGCCCCAGCATTTT. Translated, it gives CAWSVQRDQPQHF. V usage is TRBV30 and J usage is TRBJ1-5; D gene ambiguous. The germline CDR1 and CDR2 sequences are GTSNPN and SVGIG (reference sequence). V was trimmed by 0 bases and J by 5 bases, leaving 8 bases between them. The CDR3 runs to 13 residues.

The table lists this clone with a few counts. This chain links TRBV2 with TRBJ2-5, with 10 positions matching TRBD1. The junction had 4 bases not matched to a gene; V was cut back by 6 bases and J by 3 bases. The germline CDR1 and CDR2 sequences are SNHLY and FYNNEI. The CDR3 length is 14 residues. CDR3 coding DNA: TGTGCCAGCAGGGCCGGGACAGGGGAAGAGACCCAGTACTTC. It codes for CASRAGTGEETQYF.

The chain carries TRBV9 and TRBJ1-6, with 9 positions matching TRBD1. With 3 bases clipped from V and 10 bases from J, the junction kept 8 bases outside the gene matches. The V gene's germline CDR1 is SGDLS and CDR2 YYNGEE. CDR3 length equals 15 residues. CDR3: CASSETQGARSPLHF. The CDR3 nucleotides read TGTGCCAGCAGCGAGACACAGGGGGCAAGATCACCCCTCCACTTT.

The chain links TRBV6-5 to TRBJ1-1; a possible D gene is TRBD1 (5 bases). CDR3 length equals 15 residues. Between the trimmed V and J ends, which lost 0 bases and 6 bases, there was a span of 14 bases. CDR1 MNHEY and CDR2 SVGAGI come from the germline V gene. The CDR3 spells CASSYSGTQVAEAFF. Here the CDR3 DNA reads TGTGCCAGCAGTTACTCCGGGACTCAAGTCGCTGAAGCTTTCTTT.